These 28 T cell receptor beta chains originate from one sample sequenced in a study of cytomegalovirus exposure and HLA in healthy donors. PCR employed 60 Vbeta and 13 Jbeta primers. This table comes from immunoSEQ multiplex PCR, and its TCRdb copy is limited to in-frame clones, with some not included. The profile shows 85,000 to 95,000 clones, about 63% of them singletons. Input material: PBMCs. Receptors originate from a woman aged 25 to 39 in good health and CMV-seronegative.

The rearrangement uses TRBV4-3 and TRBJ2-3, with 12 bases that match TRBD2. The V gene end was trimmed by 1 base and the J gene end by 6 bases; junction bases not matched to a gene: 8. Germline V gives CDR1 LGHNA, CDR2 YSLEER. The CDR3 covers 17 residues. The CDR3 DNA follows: TGCGCCAGCAGCCAAGTCCTAGCGGGAGGGCCAGGTGATACGCAGTATTTT. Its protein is CASSQVLAGGPGDTQYF.

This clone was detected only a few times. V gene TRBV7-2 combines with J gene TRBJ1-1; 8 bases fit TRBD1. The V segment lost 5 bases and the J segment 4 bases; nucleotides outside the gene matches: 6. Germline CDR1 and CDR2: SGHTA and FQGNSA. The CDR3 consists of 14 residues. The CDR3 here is CASSADRGGTEAFF. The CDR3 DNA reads TGTGCCAGCAGCGCCGACAGGGGCGGCACTGAAGCTTTCTTT.

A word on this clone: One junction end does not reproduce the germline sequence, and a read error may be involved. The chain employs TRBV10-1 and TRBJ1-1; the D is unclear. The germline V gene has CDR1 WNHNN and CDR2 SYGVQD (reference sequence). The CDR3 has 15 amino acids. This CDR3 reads CASSEDSIPNTEDFF. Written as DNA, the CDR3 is TGCGCCAGCAGTGAGGACTCTATCCCTAACACTGAAGATTTCTTT.

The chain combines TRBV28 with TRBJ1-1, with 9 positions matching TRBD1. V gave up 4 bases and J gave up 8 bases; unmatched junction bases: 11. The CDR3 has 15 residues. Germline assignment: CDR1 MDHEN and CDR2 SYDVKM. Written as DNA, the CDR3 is TGTGCCAGCAGTTCCTTCGGGACAGGGCTCGTCGAAGCTTTCTTT. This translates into CASSSFGTGLVEAFF.

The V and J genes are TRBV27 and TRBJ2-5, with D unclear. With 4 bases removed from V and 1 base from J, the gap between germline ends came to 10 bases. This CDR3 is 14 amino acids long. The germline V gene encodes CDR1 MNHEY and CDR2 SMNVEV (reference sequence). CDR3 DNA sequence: TGTGCCAGCAGTTACACAAGATTCCAAGAGACCCAGTACTTC. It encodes CASSYTRFQETQYF.

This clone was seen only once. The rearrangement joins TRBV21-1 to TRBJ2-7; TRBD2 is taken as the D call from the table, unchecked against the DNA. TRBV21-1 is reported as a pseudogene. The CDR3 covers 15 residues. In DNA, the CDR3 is TGTGCCAGCTCGGTGGTCGACTTGTTGCCCTACGAGCAGTACTTC. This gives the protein CASSVVDLLPYEQYF.

CDR3 nucleotides: TGTGCCATACATTCCAGACTAGCGGATTACAATGAGCAGTTCTTC. Translated: CAIHSRLADYNEQFF. The rearrangement uses TRBV10-3 and TRBJ2-1; TRBD2 matches at 9 bases. The CDR3 consists of 15 residues. Germline trimming cut 9 bases from V and 4 bases from J; bases unmatched to any gene: 10. The germline V gene encodes CDR1 ENHRY and CDR2 SYGVKD.

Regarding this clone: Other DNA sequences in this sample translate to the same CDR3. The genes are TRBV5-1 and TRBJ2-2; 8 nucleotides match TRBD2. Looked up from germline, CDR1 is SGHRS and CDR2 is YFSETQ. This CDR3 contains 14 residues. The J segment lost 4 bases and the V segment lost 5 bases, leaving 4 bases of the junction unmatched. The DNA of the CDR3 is TGCGCCAGCAGTCCTCGGGAGGGCACCGGGGAGCTGTTTTTT. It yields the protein CASSPREGTGELFF.

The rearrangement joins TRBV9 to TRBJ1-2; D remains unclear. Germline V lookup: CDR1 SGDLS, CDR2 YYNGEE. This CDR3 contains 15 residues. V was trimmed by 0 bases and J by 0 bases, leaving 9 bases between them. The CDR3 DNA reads TGTGCCAGCAGCGTAGTTACAGCCACTAACTATGGCTACACCTTC. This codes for CASSVVTATNYGYTF.

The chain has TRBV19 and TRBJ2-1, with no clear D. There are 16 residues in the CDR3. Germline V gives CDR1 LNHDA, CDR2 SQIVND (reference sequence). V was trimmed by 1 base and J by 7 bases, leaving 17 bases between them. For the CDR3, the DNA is TGTGCCAGTAGTATAGTGGCCAAGAAAGTGTTAAATGAGCAGTTCTTC. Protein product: CASSIVAKKVLNEQFF.

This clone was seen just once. DNA of the CDR3: TGTGCCAGCAGCCGCGACAGGAATAATTCACCCCTCCACTTT. It encodes CASSRDRNNSPLHF. V is TRBV27 and J is TRBJ1-6; D possibly corresponds to TRBD1 (6 bases). CDR3 length: 14 amino acids. Germline CDR1 and CDR2: MNHEY and SMNVEV (reference sequence). The V gene lost 6 bases and the J gene lost 5 bases, with 11 bases spanning the gap.

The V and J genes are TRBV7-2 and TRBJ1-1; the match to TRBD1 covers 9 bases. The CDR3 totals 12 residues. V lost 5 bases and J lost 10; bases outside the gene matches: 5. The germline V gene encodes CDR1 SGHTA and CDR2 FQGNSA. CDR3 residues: CASSPYRGLAFF. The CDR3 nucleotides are TGTGCCAGCAGCCCATACAGGGGGCTAGCTTTCTTT.

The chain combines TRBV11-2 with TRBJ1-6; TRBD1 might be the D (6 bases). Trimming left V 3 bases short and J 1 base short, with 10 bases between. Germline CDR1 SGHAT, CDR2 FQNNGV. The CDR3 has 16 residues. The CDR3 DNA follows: TGTGCCAGCAGCTTGGACAGCTTTTCCTATAATTCACCCCTCCACTTT. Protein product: CASSLDSFSYNSPLHF.

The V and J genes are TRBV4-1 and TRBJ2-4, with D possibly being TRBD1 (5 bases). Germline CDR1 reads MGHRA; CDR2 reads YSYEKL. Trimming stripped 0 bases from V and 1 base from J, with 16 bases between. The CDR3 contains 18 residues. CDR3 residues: CASSQEKEQVFAKNIQYF. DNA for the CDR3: TGCGCCAGCAGCCAAGAGAAGGAACAGGTCTTCGCCAAAAACATTCAGTACTTC.

CDR3 sequence (DNA): TGTGCCAGCAGAGCAAGCGGGAGTGGAGGTATCTACGAGCAGTACTTC. This codes for CASRASGSGGIYEQYF. V is TRBV28 and J is TRBJ2-7; TRBD2 matches 8 bases. The CDR3 is made up of 16 amino acids. Germline loops: CDR1 MDHEN, CDR2 SYDVKM. V lost 6 bases to trimming and J lost 3 bases; unmatched junction nucleotides: 13. The variable domain in full, with the rest retrieved from reference TRBV28 and TRBJ2-7, is DVKVTQSSRYLVKRTGEKVFLECVQDMDHENMFWYRQDPGLGLRLIYFSYDVKMKEKGDIPEGYSVSREKKERFSLILESASTNQTSMYLCASRASGSGGIYEQYFGPGTRLTVT.

As DNA, the CDR3 is TGCGCCAGCAGCGAACAGGGGCCTCCCTACGAGCAGTACTTC. Translated, it gives CASSEQGPPYEQYF. The rearrangement links TRBV5-1 to TRBJ2-7; 7 nucleotides match TRBD1. The CDR3 has 14 amino acids. V was clipped by 4 bases and J by 2 bases; unmatched bases: 6. From germline, CDR1 is SGHRS and CDR2 YFSETQ.

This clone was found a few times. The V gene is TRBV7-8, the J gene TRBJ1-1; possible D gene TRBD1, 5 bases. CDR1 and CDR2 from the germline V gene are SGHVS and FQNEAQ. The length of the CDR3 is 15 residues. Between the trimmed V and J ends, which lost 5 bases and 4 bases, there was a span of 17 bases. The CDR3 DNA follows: TGTGCCAGCAGCCCCCCTGGCGGGGGTGGCACTGAAGCTTTCTTT. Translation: CASSPPGGGGTEAFF.

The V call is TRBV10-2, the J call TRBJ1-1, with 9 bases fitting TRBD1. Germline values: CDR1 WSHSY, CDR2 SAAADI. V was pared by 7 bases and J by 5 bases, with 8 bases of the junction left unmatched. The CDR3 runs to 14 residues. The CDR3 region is CASNRDRAGTEAFF. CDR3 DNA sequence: TGCGCCAGCAACAGGGACAGGGCGGGGACTGAAGCTTTCTTT.

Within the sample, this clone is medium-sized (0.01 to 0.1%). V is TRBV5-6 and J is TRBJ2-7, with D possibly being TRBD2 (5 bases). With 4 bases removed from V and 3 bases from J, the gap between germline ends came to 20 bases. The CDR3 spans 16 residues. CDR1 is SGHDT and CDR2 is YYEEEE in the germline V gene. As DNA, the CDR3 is TGTGCCAGCAGCCCGACGGGCAGCGGCGTACTCTACGAGCAGTACTTC. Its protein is CASSPTGSGVLYEQYF.

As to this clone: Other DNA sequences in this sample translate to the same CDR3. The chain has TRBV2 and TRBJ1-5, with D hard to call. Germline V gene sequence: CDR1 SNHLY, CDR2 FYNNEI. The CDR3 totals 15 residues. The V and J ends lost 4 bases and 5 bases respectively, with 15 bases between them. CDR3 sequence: CASSGRGSNDQPQHF. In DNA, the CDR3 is TGTGCCAGCAGTGGACGCGGGAGTAACGATCAGCCCCAGCATTTT.

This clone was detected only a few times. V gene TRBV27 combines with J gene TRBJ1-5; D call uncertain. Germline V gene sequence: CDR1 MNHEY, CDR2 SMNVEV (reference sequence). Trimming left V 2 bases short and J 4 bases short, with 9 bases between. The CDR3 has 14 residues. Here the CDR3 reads CASSLVRTNQPQHF. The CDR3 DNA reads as TGTGCCAGCAGTTTAGTGAGGACTAATCAGCCCCAGCATTTT.

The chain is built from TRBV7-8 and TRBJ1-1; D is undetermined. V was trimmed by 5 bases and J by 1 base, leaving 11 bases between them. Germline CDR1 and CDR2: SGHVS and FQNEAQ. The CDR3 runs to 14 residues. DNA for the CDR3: TGTGCCAGCAGCCCCCGGGTTTCGAACACTGAAGCTTTCTTT. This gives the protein CASSPRVSNTEAFF. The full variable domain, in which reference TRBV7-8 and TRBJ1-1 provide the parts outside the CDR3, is GAGVSQSPRYKVAKRGQDVALRCDPISGHVSLFWYQQALGQGPEFLTYFQNEAQLDKSGLPSDRFFAERPEGSVSTLKIQRTQQEDSAVYLCASSPRVSNTEAFFGQGTRLTVV.

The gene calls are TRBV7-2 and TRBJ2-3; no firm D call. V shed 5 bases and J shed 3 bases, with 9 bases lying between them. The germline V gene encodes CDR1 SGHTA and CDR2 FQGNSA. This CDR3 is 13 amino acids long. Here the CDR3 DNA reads TGTGCCAGCAGCACGACTTGGACAGATACGCAGTATTTT. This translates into CASSTTWTDTQYF.

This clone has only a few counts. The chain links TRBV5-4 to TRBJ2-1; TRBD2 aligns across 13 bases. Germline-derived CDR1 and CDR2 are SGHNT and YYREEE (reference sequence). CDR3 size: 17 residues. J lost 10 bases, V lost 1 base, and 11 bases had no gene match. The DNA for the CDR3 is TGTGCCAGCAGCTTGAATAGTGAACTAGCGGGGGGGCGGGAGCAGTTCTTC. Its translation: CASSLNSELAGGREQFF.

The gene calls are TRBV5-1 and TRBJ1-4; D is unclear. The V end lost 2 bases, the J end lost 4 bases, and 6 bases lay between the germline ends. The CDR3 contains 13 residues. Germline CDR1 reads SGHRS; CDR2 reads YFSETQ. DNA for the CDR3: TGCGCCAGCAGCTTAGGAGTTAATGAAAAACTGTTTTTT. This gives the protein CASSLGVNEKLFF.

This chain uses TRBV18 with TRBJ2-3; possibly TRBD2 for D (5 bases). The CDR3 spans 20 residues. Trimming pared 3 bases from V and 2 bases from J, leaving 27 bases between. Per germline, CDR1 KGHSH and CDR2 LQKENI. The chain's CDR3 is CASSPLERLTRLIPTDTQYF. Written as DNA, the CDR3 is TGTGCCAGCTCACCCCTAGAAAGACTAACCCGGTTAATACCCACAGATACGCAGTATTTT. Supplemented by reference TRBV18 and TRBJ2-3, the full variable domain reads NAGVMQNPRHLVRRRGQEARLRCSPMKGHSHVYWYRQLPEEGLKFMVYLQKENIIDESGMPKERFSAEFPKEGPSILRIQQVVRGDSAAYFCASSPLERLTRLIPTDTQYFGPGTRLTVL.

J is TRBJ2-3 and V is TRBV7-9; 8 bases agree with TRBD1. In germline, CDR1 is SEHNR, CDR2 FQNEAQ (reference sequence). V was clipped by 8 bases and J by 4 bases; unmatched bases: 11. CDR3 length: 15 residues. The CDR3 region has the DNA TGTGCCAGCTCCTCCCAGGACAGGGTGCCAGATACGCAGTATTTT. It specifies CASSSQDRVPDTQYF. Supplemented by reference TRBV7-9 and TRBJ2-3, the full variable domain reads DTGVSQNPRHKITKRGQNVTFRCDPISEHNRLYWYRQTLGQGPEFLTYFQNEAQLEKSRLLSDRFSAERPKGSFSTLEIQRTEQGDSAMYLCASSSQDRVPDTQYFGPGTRLTVL.

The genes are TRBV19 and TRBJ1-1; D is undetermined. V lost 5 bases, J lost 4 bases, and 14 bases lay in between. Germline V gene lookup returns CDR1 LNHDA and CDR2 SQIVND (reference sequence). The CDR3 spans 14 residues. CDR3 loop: CASSGPPIGTEAFF. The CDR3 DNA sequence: TGTGCCAGTAGTGGGCCCCCGATAGGCACTGAAGCTTTCTTT.